One and the same sample provided the 6 T cell receptor beta chains below, sequenced in a study of blood T cells in healthy people across ages. A J-beta primer mix and a sample-barcoded 5' primer were used in a second PCR of about 7 to 12 cycles. TCRdb analysed the 5' RACE reads with MiXCR anew, one entry per CDR3 protein. The table includes roughly 800,000 distinct CDR3 sequences, 58% detected once. The specimen sequenced was blood. The receptors originated from a man between 25 and 39 years old in good health.

In this sample, this clonotype turned up a few times. The J gene is TRBJ2-7, the V gene TRBV5-1; D tentatively fits TRBD1 or TRBD2 (5 bases each). The CDR3 sequence is 13 residues long. V was trimmed by 4 bases and J by 4 bases, leaving 12 bases between them. CDR1 is SGHRS and CDR2 is YFSETQ in the germline V gene. The CDR3 spells CASSIGTLYEQYF. In DNA, the CDR3 is TGCGCCAGCAGCATAGGGACGCTGTACGAGCAGTACTTC.

The chain combines TRBV11-2 with TRBJ1-2; no clear D. This CDR3 comprises 15 residues. Germline assignment: CDR1 SGHAT and CDR2 FQNNGV. V lost 0 bases and J 4 bases, leaving 12 bases between the germline ends. In DNA form, the CDR3 reads TGTGCCAGCAGCTTAGATTATGGGAGGAGCTATGGCTACACCTTC. Translating it yields CASSLDYGRSYGYTF.

This clonotype was seen only a few times. J is TRBJ2-5 and V is TRBV7-2, with TRBD2 matching over 8 bases. This CDR3 region has 15 residues. The V and J ends lost 4 bases and 5 bases, in that order; junction bases with no gene match: 9. Germline V lookup: CDR1 SGHTA, CDR2 FQGNSA. The CDR3 DNA reads as TGTGCCAGCAGCTCAACCGGGACTAGTAGGGAGACCCAGTACTTC. Translated: CASSSTGTSRETQYF.

The sample holds one count of this clonotype. The chain combines TRBV13 with TRBJ1-5; 7 bases are shared with TRBD1. Germline-derived CDR1 and CDR2 are PRHDT and FYEKMQ (reference sequence). This CDR3 contains 15 residues. Unmatched junction bases numbered 12, after V lost 6 bases and J lost 7 bases. In nucleotides, the CDR3 is TGTGCCAGCAGTACGAGGGCCCACAGGGGCCAGCCCCAGCATTTT. The encoded protein is CASSTRAHRGQPQHF.

V and J are TRBV12-3 or TRBV12-4 and TRBJ2-4, with 9 nucleotides matching TRBD2. V lost 6 bases and J lost 13; bases outside the gene matches: 16. The CDR3 spans 15 residues. For the CDR3, the DNA is TGTGCCAGCAGCGGCGGACTAGCGCTCTACAATGAGCAGTACTTC. This sequence encodes CASSGGLALYNEQYF.

The chain has TRBV4-3 and TRBJ1-2; the D is unclear. V lost 1 base to trimming and J lost 0 bases, with 9 bases between them. CDR3 size: 15 residues. CDR1 and CDR2 (germline): LGHNA, YSLEER. In DNA, the CDR3 is TGCGCCAGCAGCCAAGGTTACGCTACTAACTATGGCTACACCTTC. It is translated as CASSQGYATNYGYTF.